A selection of T cell receptor beta chains follows, all from one sample in a study of shared T cell receptors in the human thymus. This table comes from immunoSEQ multiplex PCR, and its TCRdb copy is limited to in-frame clones, with some not included. Among under 700,000 clones listed, approximately 78% were seen once. These data also formed part of another study, on human thymus T cells.

Sample: thymocytes. The receptors shown here come from a boy younger than two with a congenital heart defect. Both conserved end residues are part of each CDR3. The D gene is left open where the match is weak. Rows may omit the clone size; those that give it use once, few, many or a size class.

d_gene: .
v_gene: TRBV6-4
j_gene: TRBJ2-7
abundance: .
CDR3nt: TGTGCCAGCAGTCGCGAAAGCTACGAGCAGTACTTC
CDR3aa: CASSRESYEQYF

d_gene: .
v_gene: TRBV27
j_gene: TRBJ1-1
abundance: .
CDR3nt: TGTGCCAGCAGACGACGGCAGGGGTTGAACACTGAAGCTTTCTTT
CDR3aa: CASRRRQGLNTEAFF

d_gene: TRBD1
v_gene: TRBV10-2
j_gene: TRBJ2-7
abundance: few
CDR3nt: TGCGCCAGCAGCTCAGGACAGGGGGCCTACGAGCAGTACTTC
CDR3aa: CASSSGQGAYEQYF

d_gene: .
v_gene: TRBV11-2
j_gene: TRBJ2-1
abundance: .
CDR3nt: TGTGCCAGCAGCGAAAAGGACAAGGGCCGTTTGTGGGAGCAGTTCTTC
CDR3aa: CASSEKDKGRLWEQFF

d_gene: TRBD2
v_gene: TRBV6-1
j_gene: TRBJ2-7
abundance: .
CDR3nt: TGTGCCAGCGCCGGACTAGCGGGAGCCTACGAGCAGTACTTC
CDR3aa: CASAGLAGAYEQYF

d_gene: TRBD2
v_gene: TRBV7-6
j_gene: TRBJ2-7
abundance: few
CDR3nt: TGTGCCAGCAGCTTAAGCGGGAGGGGAACCTACGAGCAGTACTTC
CDR3aa: CASSLSGRGTYEQYF

d_gene: .
v_gene: TRBV11-2
j_gene: TRBJ2-1
abundance: few
CDR3nt: TGTGCCAGCAGCTTAGTCGGTCAGGATGAGCAGTTCTTC
CDR3aa: CASSLVGQDEQFF

d_gene: TRBD2
v_gene: TRBV5-4
j_gene: TRBJ2-3
abundance: few
CDR3nt: TGTGCCAGCAGCCCCGCCCCTAGCGGGGACAGCACAGATACGCAGTATTTT
CDR3aa: CASSPAPSGDSTDTQYF

d_gene: TRBD1
v_gene: TRBV4-3
j_gene: TRBJ1-2
abundance: .
CDR3nt: TGCGCCAGCAGCCGAGGGACAGGGGGCGCGGATGGCTACACCTTC
CDR3aa: CASSRGTGGADGYTF

d_gene: TRBD1
v_gene: TRBV6-5
j_gene: TRBJ1-2
abundance: .
CDR3nt: TGTGCCGGGACAGGGGATGGCTACACCTTC
CDR3aa: CAGTGDGYTF

d_gene: TRBD1
v_gene: TRBV27
j_gene: TRBJ1-2
abundance: .
CDR3nt: TGTGCCAGCAGTTTGGACAGGGGCTATGGCTACACCTTC
CDR3aa: CASSLDRGYGYTF

d_gene: TRBD1
v_gene: TRBV5-8
j_gene: TRBJ2-7
abundance: .
CDR3nt: TGTGCCAGCAGCGGCTCCGGGACAGGGAGCTACGAGCAGTACTTC
CDR3aa: CASSGSGTGSYEQYF

d_gene: .
v_gene: TRBV30
j_gene: TRBJ1-2
abundance: .
CDR3nt: TGTGCCTGGAGTGTATTTCATACAGGTGCCTTTGAAGGCTACACCTTC
CDR3aa: CAWSVFHTGAFEGYTF

d_gene: .
v_gene: TRBV11-2
j_gene: TRBJ2-7
abundance: .
CDR3nt: TGTGCCAGCACCCTTACGGGAGCCTACGAGCAGTACTTC
CDR3aa: CASTLTGAYEQYF

d_gene: .
v_gene: TRBV4-1
j_gene: TRBJ1-3
abundance: .
CDR3nt: TGCGCCAGCAGCCAAGATCAAGTTGGCAGCTCTGGAAACACCATATATTTT
CDR3aa: CASSQDQVGSSGNTIYF

d_gene: TRBD2
v_gene: TRBV5-6
j_gene: TRBJ2-7
abundance: few
CDR3nt: TGTGCCAGCAGCTTGGCCGGGGAGGGCCCCAGGGAGCAGTACTTC
CDR3aa: CASSLAGEGPREQYF

d_gene: TRBD1
v_gene: TRBV4-3
j_gene: TRBJ2-5
abundance: once
CDR3nt: TGCGCCAGCAGCCCCAGGACAGGGACCAGGGAGACCCAGTACTTC
CDR3aa: CASSPRTGTRETQYF

d_gene: TRBD2
v_gene: TRBV12-5
j_gene: TRBJ2-3
abundance: .
CDR3nt: TGTGCTAGTGGTTTGGTACCCCGGGACTACCAAAACACAGATACGCAGTATTTT
CDR3aa: CASGLVPRDYQNTDTQYF

d_gene: .
v_gene: TRBV19
j_gene: TRBJ2-1
abundance: .
CDR3nt: TGTGCCAGTAGTATACCAATCCTCCTAGGAGGCCTAGATGAGCAGTTCTTC
CDR3aa: CASSIPILLGGLDEQFF

d_gene: TRBD1
v_gene: TRBV7-2
j_gene: TRBJ2-7
abundance: .
CDR3nt: TGTGCCAGCAGCCGCCGGGACAGGGGCTACGAGCAGTACTTC
CDR3aa: CASSRRDRGYEQYF

d_gene: .
v_gene: TRBV6-6
j_gene: TRBJ2-7
abundance: .
CDR3nt: TGTGCCAGCAGTGACCCCGACTCTGACTACGAGCAGTACTTC
CDR3aa: CASSDPDSDYEQYF

d_gene: .
v_gene: TRBV4-1
j_gene: TRBJ1-3
abundance: .
CDR3nt: TGCGCCAGCAGCCAAGAGACAGGCCACTCTGGAAACACCATATATTTT
CDR3aa: CASSQETGHSGNTIYF

d_gene: TRBD2
v_gene: TRBV4-2
j_gene: TRBJ2-7
abundance: .
CDR3nt: TGTGCCAGCAGCCAAGGGGGCCCTGAGCGGGACCACGAGCAGTACTTC
CDR3aa: CASSQGGPERDHEQYF

d_gene: .
v_gene: TRBV6-1
j_gene: TRBJ2-7
abundance: .
CDR3nt: TGTGCCAGCAGTGAACTCTCTGAGCCAGGGCCCTACGAGCAGTACTTC
CDR3aa: CASSELSEPGPYEQYF

d_gene: TRBD2
v_gene: TRBV28
j_gene: TRBJ2-2
abundance: few
CDR3nt: TGTGCCAGCAGTCCCGGGACTAGCGGGCTGAACACCGGGGAGCTGTTTTTT
CDR3aa: CASSPGTSGLNTGELFF

d_gene: .
v_gene: TRBV5-4
j_gene: TRBJ2-7
abundance: .
CDR3nt: TGTGCCAGCAGCGCGTCCCTCGAGCAGTACTTC
CDR3aa: CASSASLEQYF

d_gene: .
v_gene: TRBV6-1
j_gene: TRBJ1-2
abundance: .
CDR3nt: TGTGCCAGCAGTGAATGGGAGGGACCATACTATGGCTACACCTTC
CDR3aa: CASSEWEGPYYGYTF

d_gene: TRBD1
v_gene: TRBV6-1
j_gene: TRBJ2-5
abundance: few
CDR3nt: TGTGCCAGCAGCATGGACAGGGCAGAGACCCAGTACTTC
CDR3aa: CASSMDRAETQYF

d_gene: TRBD2
v_gene: TRBV27
j_gene: TRBJ2-1
abundance: .
CDR3nt: TGTGCCAGCAGTTTTCGGTTTAGCGGGCGCGGGGTACAGAATGAGCAGTTCTTC
CDR3aa: CASSFRFSGRGVQNEQFF

d_gene: .
v_gene: TRBV28
j_gene: TRBJ1-4
abundance: .
CDR3nt: TGTGCCAGCAGGGGGCCAACTAATGAAAAACTGTTTTTT
CDR3aa: CASRGPTNEKLFF

d_gene: TRBD2
v_gene: TRBV4-1
j_gene: TRBJ2-5
abundance: few
CDR3nt: TGCGCCAGCAGCCAAAGAGCGGGATACCACCAAGAGACCCAGTACTTC
CDR3aa: CASSQRAGYHQETQYF

d_gene: TRBD2
v_gene: TRBV30
j_gene: TRBJ2-7
abundance: .
CDR3nt: TGTGCCTGGAGTGTACCCCGCGCGGGAGAGAGCTCCTACGAGCAGTACTTC
CDR3aa: CAWSVPRAGESSYEQYF

d_gene: .
v_gene: TRBV10-3
j_gene: TRBJ1-1
abundance: .
CDR3nt: TGTGCCATTGCAGGAAACACTGAAGCTTTCTTT
CDR3aa: CAIAGNTEAFF

d_gene: TRBD1
v_gene: TRBV29-1
j_gene: TRBJ2-7
abundance: .
CDR3nt: TGCAGCGTTGATCTGGGACAGGGTGTAACCTACGAGCAGTACTTC
CDR3aa: CSVDLGQGVTYEQYF

d_gene: .
v_gene: TRBV28
j_gene: TRBJ1-5
abundance: few
CDR3nt: TGTGCCAGCAGCTACAGGGAAGGGGGTAATCAGCCCCAGCATTTT
CDR3aa: CASSYREGGNQPQHF

d_gene: TRBD1
v_gene: TRBV10-3
j_gene: TRBJ1-5
abundance: .
CDR3nt: TGTGCCGCCAGGGGGATCAATCAGCCCCAGCATTTT
CDR3aa: CAARGINQPQHF

d_gene: .
v_gene: TRBV7-2
j_gene: TRBJ2-7
abundance: .
CDR3nt: TGTGCCAGCAGCCGAGATTCCCGGTATAGCGGCTACGAGCAGTACTTC
CDR3aa: CASSRDSRYSGYEQYF

d_gene: .
v_gene: TRBV28
j_gene: TRBJ1-3
abundance: few
CDR3nt: TGTGCCAGCAGTTTAGACAGAGGAAACACCATATATTTT
CDR3aa: CASSLDRGNTIYF

d_gene: .
v_gene: TRBV5-4
j_gene: TRBJ2-1
abundance: .
CDR3nt: TGTGCCAGCAGGGAGGGCCGATTCACGATTGGTGAGCAGTTCTTC
CDR3aa: CASREGRFTIGEQFF

d_gene: TRBD1
v_gene: TRBV10-3
j_gene: TRBJ1-5
abundance: .
CDR3nt: TGTGCCATCAGTGAGGGGGACAGGGGGAAGAATCAGCCCCAGCATTTT
CDR3aa: CAISEGDRGKNQPQHF

d_gene: .
v_gene: TRBV19
j_gene: TRBJ2-1
abundance: .
CDR3nt: TGTGCCAGTAGTATTGGGGGCCATGAGCAGTTCTTC
CDR3aa: CASSIGGHEQFF

d_gene: TRBD1
v_gene: TRBV15
j_gene: TRBJ2-5
abundance: .
CDR3nt: TGTGCCACCGCACCTCGACGGTTCCCGGGACAGGGGGTAGAGACCCAGTACTTC
CDR3aa: CATAPRRFPGQGVETQYF

d_gene: TRBD2
v_gene: TRBV6-5
j_gene: TRBJ2-7
abundance: .
CDR3nt: TGTGCCAGCAAAGAGCGGGAGAGGGCTTCCGAGCAGTACTTC
CDR3aa: CASKERERASEQYF

d_gene: .
v_gene: TRBV7-2
j_gene: TRBJ2-4
abundance: .
CDR3nt: TGTGCCAGCAGCTTAGACAGGGGAACCGGGAGTGCCAAAAACATTCAGTACTTC
CDR3aa: CASSLDRGTGSAKNIQYF

d_gene: .
v_gene: TRBV4-2
j_gene: TRBJ2-1
abundance: .
CDR3nt: TGTGCCAGCAGCCAAGATACCGGACAGATGTACAATGAGCAGTTCTTC
CDR3aa: CASSQDTGQMYNEQFF

d_gene: .
v_gene: TRBV7-6
j_gene: TRBJ1-1
abundance: .
CDR3nt: TGTGCCAGCAGCGAGAGGAGAGGCACTGAAGCTTTCTTT
CDR3aa: CASSERRGTEAFF

d_gene: .
v_gene: TRBV7-2
j_gene: TRBJ1-2
abundance: .
CDR3nt: TGTGCCAGCAGCTTAGTCTTGGGCAGGGTACATGGCTACACCTTC
CDR3aa: CASSLVLGRVHGYTF